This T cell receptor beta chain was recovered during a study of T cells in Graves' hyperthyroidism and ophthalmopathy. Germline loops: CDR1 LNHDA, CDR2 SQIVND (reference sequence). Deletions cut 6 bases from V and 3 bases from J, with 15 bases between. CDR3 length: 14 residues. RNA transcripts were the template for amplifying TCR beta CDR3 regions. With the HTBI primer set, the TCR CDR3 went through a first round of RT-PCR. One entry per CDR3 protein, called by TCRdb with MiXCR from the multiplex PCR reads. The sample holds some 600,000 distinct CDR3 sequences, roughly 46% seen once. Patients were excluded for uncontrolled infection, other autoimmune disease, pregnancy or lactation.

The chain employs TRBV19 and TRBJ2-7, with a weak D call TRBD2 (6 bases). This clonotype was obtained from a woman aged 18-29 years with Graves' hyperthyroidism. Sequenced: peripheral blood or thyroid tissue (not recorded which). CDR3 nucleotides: TGTGCCAGTAGGAGCAGCGGCGGGATCTACGAGCAGTACTTC. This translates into CASRSSGGIYEQYF.